The 4 T cell receptor beta chains below were found in one sample sequenced in a study of blood T cell repertoires in COVID-19. Sequencing was performed with immunoSEQ multiplex PCR; in TCRdb, only in-frame clones are kept and a portion is missing. The table includes some 110,000 clones, 90% to 95% detected once. Sample: peripheral blood. The receptor set was obtained from a man in his fifties with COVID-19, enrolled during active disease.

V gene TRBV3-1 (or the pseudogene TRBV3-2) combines with J gene TRBJ1-1; possibly TRBD1 for D (5 bases). Trimming pared 1 base from V and 7 bases from J, leaving 10 bases between. Looked up from germline, CDR1 is LGHDT and CDR2 is YNNKEL (reference sequence). The length of the CDR3 is 13 residues. The CDR3 nucleotides are TGTGCCAGCAGCCAAGTCGGTCAGGGTGAAGCTTTCTTT. This translates into CASSQVGQGEAFF.

The chain links TRBV5-1 to TRBJ2-2, with TRBD2 matching 14 bases. The CDR3 runs to 17 residues. Trimming at V came to 4 bases and at J to 5 bases, leaving 7 bases not matched to a gene. Germline loops: CDR1 SGHRS, CDR2 YFSETQ. The CDR3 protein is CASSQGLAGVSTGELFF. The CDR3 nucleotides are TGCGCCAGCAGCCAGGGACTAGCGGGAGTCAGTACCGGGGAGCTGTTTTTT.

This chain links TRBV29-1 with TRBJ2-1; D is unresolved. This CDR3 comprises 14 residues. Germline values: CDR1 SQVTM, CDR2 ANQGSEA. V lost 4 bases, J lost 0 bases, and 10 bases lay in between. CDR3 coding DNA: TGCAGCGTTGGGCGAGACAACTCCTACAATGAGCAGTTCTTC. This sequence encodes CSVGRDNSYNEQFF.

This chain connects TRBV27 to TRBJ2-2, with 11 bases that match TRBD1. This CDR3 has 16 amino acids. In germline, CDR1 is MNHEY, CDR2 SMNVEV (reference sequence). Trimming removed 5 bases from V and 7 bases from J; junction bases left unmatched: 9. Here the CDR3 DNA reads TGTGCCAGCAGTAAAGTAACGGGACAGGGGGTCGGGGAGCTGTTTTTT. Amino acids: CASSKVTGQGVGELFF.